What follows are 3 T cell receptor beta chains derived from one specimen sequenced in a study of OX40 agonist ivuxolimab in advanced cancers. Clones were sequenced by immunoSEQ multiplex PCR, and TCRdb holds only the in-frame ones, with some missing. Of around 60,000 clones in the sample, roughly 82% are singletons; the top ten hold roughly 2.3%. The sequences come from CD4+ or CD8+ T cells sorted from blood, collected in a trial of the OX40 agonist ivuxolimab. Every receptor here comes from an adult with an advanced solid tumor such as melanoma, head and neck, liver or kidney cancer.

The V call is TRBV5-5, the J call TRBJ2-2, with 8 bases lining up with TRBD1. J gave up 4 bases and V 0 bases, and 5 bases lay outside the gene matches. The germline V gene has CDR1 SGHKS and CDR2 YYEKEE (reference sequence). CDR3 length equals 16 residues. CDR3 in DNA: TGTGCCAGCAGCTTGGGACGGACAGGGCGCACCGGGGAGCTGTTTTTT. This encodes CASSLGRTGRTGELFF.

The chain couples TRBV11-2 to TRBJ1-2; D not certain. Germline CDR1 reads SGHAT; CDR2 reads FQNNGV. This CDR3 region has 15 residues. Between the trimmed V and J ends, which lost 0 bases and 4 bases, there was a span of 12 bases. CDR3 residues: CASSLDSQTFYGYTF. The CDR3 DNA follows: TGTGCCAGCAGCTTAGATAGCCAGACGTTCTATGGCTACACCTTC.

This rearrangement joins TRBV4-2 to TRBJ1-6; 9 nucleotides line up with TRBD1. This CDR3 has 17 residues. The V gene end was trimmed by 5 bases and the J gene end by 5 bases; junction bases not matched to a gene: 10. Per germline, CDR1 LGHNA and CDR2 YNFKEQ. CDR3 nucleotide sequence: TGTGCCAGCAGCAGCAAACAGGGGGCTTTCGATAATTCACCCCTCCACTTT. Translation gives CASSSKQGAFDNSPLHF.